Presented here are 12 T cell receptor beta chains from one specimen sequenced in a study of blood T cell repertoires in COVID-19 (dated by TCRdb to 2020 to 2021). The receptor library was made with the immunoSEQ multiplex PCR assay. As stored in TCRdb, this immuneACCESS dataset retains in-frame rearrangements with V and J assigned. A fraction of the clones does not appear; measured against another copy, unresolved V genes explain less than half of the discrepancy, and the remainder lacks a known reason. The sample table records some 200,000 clones; approximately 86% of these occur just once. The ten largest account for over 0.95% of the sample. Sample: peripheral blood. Receptors originate from a woman in her 30s with COVID-19, enrolled during active disease.

This chain connects TRBV2 to TRBJ2-7, with 7 bases aligning to TRBD2. CDR1 SNHLY and CDR2 FYNNEI come from the germline V gene. The CDR3 totals 12 residues. V gave up 8 bases and J gave up 4 bases; unmatched junction bases: 5. CDR3 DNA sequence: TGTGCCAGCGGGCGGGGGAGGTACGAGCAGTACTTC. The encoded protein is CASGRGRYEQYF. Full variable domain (rest looked up from reference TRBV2 and TRBJ2-7): EPEVTQTPSHQVTQMGQEVILRCVPISNHLYFYWYRQILGQKVEFLVSFYNNEISEKSEIFDDQFSVERPDGSNFTLKIRSTKLEDSAMYFCASGRGRYEQYFGPGTRLTVT.

V gene TRBV5-1 combines with J gene TRBJ1-2, with 7 bases lining up with TRBD1. Germline V lookup: CDR1 SGHRS, CDR2 YFSETQ. The CDR3 contains 17 residues. The ends lost 3 bases at V and 2 bases at J; junction bases unmatched: 13. CDR3 amino acids: CASSWAQTGTSNYGYTF. The DNA for the CDR3 is TGCGCCAGCAGCTGGGCCCAGACAGGGACGTCCAACTATGGCTACACCTTC.

This clone was counted a single time. The rearrangement joins TRBV19 to TRBJ1-6; 9 positions match TRBD1. The CDR3 is made up of 14 amino acids. The J segment lost 5 bases and the V segment lost 6 bases, leaving 2 bases of the junction unmatched. The germline gives CDR1 LNHDA, CDR2 SQIVND (reference sequence). The CDR3 DNA follows: TGTGCCAGTAGGGGGACAGGGCATAATTCACCCCTCCACTTT. This translates into CASRGTGHNSPLHF.

This rearrangement joins TRBV24-1 to TRBJ2-3; D is ambiguous. Trimming left V 4 bases short and J 5 bases short, with 15 bases between. This CDR3 is built from 15 residues. Germline-derived CDR1 and CDR2 are KGHDR and SFDVKD. The CDR3, as DNA: TGTGCCACCAGTGACCCCTCAAGATCGGGAGATACGCAGTATTTT. Protein product: CATSDPSRSGDTQYF.

The chain links TRBV11-2 to TRBJ2-5; TRBD1 matches at 9 bases. After removal of 5 bases from V and 4 bases from J, the junction contained 5 bases not matched to a gene. CDR1 SGHAT and CDR2 FQNNGV come from the germline V gene. There are 14 residues in the CDR3. CDR3 nucleotide sequence: TGTGCCAGCAGCCGGCCGGGACAGGGAGAGACCCAGTACTTC. Its translation is CASSRPGQGETQYF.

Worth noting for this clone: Sequence at one end of the junction differs from germline and may be a read error. The chain employs TRBV30 and TRBJ1-6, with 7 positions matching TRBD1. This CDR3 is 15 amino acids long. CDR1 is GTSNPN and CDR2 is SVGIG in the germline V gene (reference sequence). The CDR3 region is CAWEKTPRDSILPAF. In DNA form, the CDR3 reads TGTGCCTGGGAAAAAACTCCAAGGGACAGTATCCTGCCCGCTTTT.

The chain couples TRBV2 to TRBJ1-2, with 12 positions matching TRBD1. CDR1 and CDR2 from the germline V gene are SNHLY and FYNNEI. V dropped 8 bases and J dropped 2; count of bases not matched to a gene: 6. The CDR3 has 15 amino acids. The DNA of the CDR3 is TGTGCCAGCGCCCTGGGACAGGGGGCGAACTATGGCTACACCTTC. Its protein is CASALGQGANYGYTF.

The rearrangement uses TRBV30 and TRBJ1-1, with D possibly being TRBD1 (5 bases). Between the trimmed V and J ends, which lost 4 bases and 1 base, there was a span of 13 bases. Germline V gene sequence: CDR1 GTSNPN, CDR2 SVGIG (reference sequence). The CDR3 runs to 14 residues. The CDR3 loop reads CAWTAWGPNTEAFF. In DNA form, the CDR3 reads TGTGCCTGGACCGCTTGGGGCCCGAACACTGAAGCTTTCTTT.

For the CDR3, the DNA is TGTGCCAGCAGCGGTGAGGTGAACACTGAAGCTTTCTTT. The encoded protein is CASSGEVNTEAFF. The rearrangement links TRBV9 to TRBJ1-1; D is undetermined. V lost 3 bases and J 0 bases, leaving 6 bases between the germline ends. The CDR3 has 13 amino acids. Germline V lookup: CDR1 SGDLS, CDR2 YYNGEE.

The V call is TRBV5-4, the J call TRBJ1-2, with D possibly matching TRBD1 (6 bases). With 5 bases removed from V and 4 bases from J, the gap between germline ends came to 12 bases. The CDR3 length is 13 residues. CDR1 SGHNT and CDR2 YYREEE come from the germline V gene (reference sequence). The CDR3 sequence: CASRKDSLYGYTF. The CDR3 DNA follows: TGTGCCAGCAGAAAGGACAGCCTCTATGGCTACACCTTC.

This clone appeared a few times. The V call is TRBV6-4, the J call TRBJ2-7; TRBD1 agrees at 8 bases. The CDR3 consists of 13 residues. Losses at the gene ends were 7 bases for V and 1 base for J; bases not matched to a gene: 3. CDR1 and CDR2 from the germline V gene are MRHNA and SNTAGT. CDR3 coding DNA: TGTGCCAGCAAAGACAGGGGATCCTACGAGCAGTACTTC. Translated, it gives CASKDRGSYEQYF.

The chain uses TRBV5-4 and TRBJ2-7; TRBD1 aligns across 7 bases. CDR3 length: 14 amino acids. V dropped 0 bases and J dropped 5; count of bases not matched to a gene: 5. The V gene's germline CDR1 is SGHNT and CDR2 YYREEE (reference sequence). This chain's CDR3 is CASSLDRGRNEQYF. The CDR3 DNA follows: TGTGCCAGCAGCTTGGATAGGGGGCGGAACGAGCAGTACTTC.